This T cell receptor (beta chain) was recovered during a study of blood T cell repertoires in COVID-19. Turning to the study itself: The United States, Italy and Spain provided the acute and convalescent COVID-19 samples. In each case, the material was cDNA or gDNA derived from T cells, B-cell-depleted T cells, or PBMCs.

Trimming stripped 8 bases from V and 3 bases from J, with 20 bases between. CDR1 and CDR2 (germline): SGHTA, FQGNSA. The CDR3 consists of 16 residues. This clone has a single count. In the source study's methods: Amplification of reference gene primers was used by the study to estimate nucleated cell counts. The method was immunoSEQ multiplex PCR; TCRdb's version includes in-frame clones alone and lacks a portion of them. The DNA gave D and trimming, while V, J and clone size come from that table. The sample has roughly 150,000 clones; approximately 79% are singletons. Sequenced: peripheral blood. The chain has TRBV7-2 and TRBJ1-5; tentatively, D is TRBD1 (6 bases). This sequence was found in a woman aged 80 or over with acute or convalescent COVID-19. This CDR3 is CASAPLGGGSNQPQHF. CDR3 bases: TGTGCCAGCGCACCCTTGGGGGGGGGCTCCAATCAGCCCCAGCATTTT.